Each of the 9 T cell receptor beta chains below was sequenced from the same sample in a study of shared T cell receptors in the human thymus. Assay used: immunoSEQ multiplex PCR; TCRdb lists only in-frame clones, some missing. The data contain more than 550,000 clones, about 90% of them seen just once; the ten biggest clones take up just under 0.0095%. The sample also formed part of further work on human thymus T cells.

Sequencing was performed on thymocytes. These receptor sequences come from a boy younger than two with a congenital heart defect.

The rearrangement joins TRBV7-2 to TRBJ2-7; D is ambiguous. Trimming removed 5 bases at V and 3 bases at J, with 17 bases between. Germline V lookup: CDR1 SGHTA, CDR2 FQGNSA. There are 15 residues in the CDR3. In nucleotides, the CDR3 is TGTGCCAGCAGCCCAGGATCGCGACAAAACTACGAGCAGTACTTC. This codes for CASSPGSRQNYEQYF.

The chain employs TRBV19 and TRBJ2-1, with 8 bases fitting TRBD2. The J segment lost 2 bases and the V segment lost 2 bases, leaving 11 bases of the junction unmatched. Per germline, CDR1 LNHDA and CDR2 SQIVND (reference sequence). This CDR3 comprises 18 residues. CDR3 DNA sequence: TGTGCCAGTAGTATAAAATTCGGACTAGCAACGCCCTACAATGAGCAGTTCTTC. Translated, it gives CASSIKFGLATPYNEQFF.

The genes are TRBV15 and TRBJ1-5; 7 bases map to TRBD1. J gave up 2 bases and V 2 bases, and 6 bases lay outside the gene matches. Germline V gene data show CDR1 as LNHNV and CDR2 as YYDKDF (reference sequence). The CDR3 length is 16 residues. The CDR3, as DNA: TGTGCCACCAGCAGATCCAGCAGGGGGGGCAATCAGCCCCAGCATTTT. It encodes CATSRSSRGGNQPQHF.

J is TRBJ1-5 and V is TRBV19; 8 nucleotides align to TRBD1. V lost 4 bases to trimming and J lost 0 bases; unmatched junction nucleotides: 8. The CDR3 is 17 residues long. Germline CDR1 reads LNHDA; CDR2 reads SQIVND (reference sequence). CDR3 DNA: TGTGCCAGTAGTAGGGGACAGGTCCCCTTTAGCAATCAGCCCCAGCATTTT. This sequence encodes CASSRGQVPFSNQPQHF.

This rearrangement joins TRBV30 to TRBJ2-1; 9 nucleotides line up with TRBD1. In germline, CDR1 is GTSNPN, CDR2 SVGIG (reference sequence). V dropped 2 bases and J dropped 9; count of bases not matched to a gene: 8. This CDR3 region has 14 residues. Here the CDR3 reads CAWSIPDRGSEQFF. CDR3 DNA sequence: TGTGCCTGGAGTATTCCCGACAGGGGGAGTGAGCAGTTCTTC.

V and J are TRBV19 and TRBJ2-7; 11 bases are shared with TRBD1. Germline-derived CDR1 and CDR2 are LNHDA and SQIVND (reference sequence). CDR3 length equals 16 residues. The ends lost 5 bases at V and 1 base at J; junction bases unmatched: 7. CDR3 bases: TGTGCCAGTAGTCTGTCCGGGACAGGGGGATCCTACGAGCAGTACTTC. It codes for CASSLSGTGGSYEQYF.

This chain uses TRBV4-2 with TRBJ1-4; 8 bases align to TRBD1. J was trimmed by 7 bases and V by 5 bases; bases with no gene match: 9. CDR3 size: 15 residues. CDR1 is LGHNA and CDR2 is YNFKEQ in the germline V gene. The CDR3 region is CASSDRTGRGEKLFF. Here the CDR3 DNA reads TGTGCCAGCAGCGACCGGACAGGGAGGGGTGAAAAACTGTTTTTT.

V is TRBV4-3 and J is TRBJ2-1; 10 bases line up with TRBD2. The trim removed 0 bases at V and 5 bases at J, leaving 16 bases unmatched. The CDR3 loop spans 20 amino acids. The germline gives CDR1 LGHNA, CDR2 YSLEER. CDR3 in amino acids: CASSQEVRAGGPSPHNEQFF. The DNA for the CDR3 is TGCGCCAGCAGCCAAGAAGTTCGAGCGGGAGGGCCTAGTCCACACAATGAGCAGTTCTTC.

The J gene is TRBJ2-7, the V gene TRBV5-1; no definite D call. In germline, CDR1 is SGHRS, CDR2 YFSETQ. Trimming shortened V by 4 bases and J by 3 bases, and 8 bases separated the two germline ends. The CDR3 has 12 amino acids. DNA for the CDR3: TGCGCCAGCAGCCTCGACATCTACGAGCAGTACTTC. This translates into CASSLDIYEQYF.